This T cell receptor (beta chain) appears in the sequencing data of a study of technical replicates of blood from several donors. The germline V gene encodes CDR1 LNHNV and CDR2 YYDKDF (reference sequence). CDR3 length: 15 residues. Trimming took 2 bases from V and 0 from J, leaving 9 bases between them. Measured with immunoSEQ multiplex PCR; TCRdb has only the in-frame clones, and not every one. Among 80,000 or so clones, almost 96% were seen once, and the ten largest hold about 0.37%. Specimen: T cells isolated from PBMCs. The chain carries TRBV15 and TRBJ2-3; a weak D match, TRBD1 (6 bases). The source of this sequence is a human donor in good health. CDR3 bases: TGTGCCACCAGCAGACGAGGACAGAGCACAGATACGCAGTATTTT. Its protein product is CATSRRGQSTDTQYF. The full variable domain, completed using reference TRBV15 and TRBJ2-3, is DAMVIQNPRYQVTQFGKPVTLSCSQTLNHNVMYWYQQKSSQAPKLLFHYYDKDFNNEADTPDNFQSRRPNTSFCFLDIRSPGLGDTAMYLCATSRRGQSTDTQYFGPGTRLTVL.